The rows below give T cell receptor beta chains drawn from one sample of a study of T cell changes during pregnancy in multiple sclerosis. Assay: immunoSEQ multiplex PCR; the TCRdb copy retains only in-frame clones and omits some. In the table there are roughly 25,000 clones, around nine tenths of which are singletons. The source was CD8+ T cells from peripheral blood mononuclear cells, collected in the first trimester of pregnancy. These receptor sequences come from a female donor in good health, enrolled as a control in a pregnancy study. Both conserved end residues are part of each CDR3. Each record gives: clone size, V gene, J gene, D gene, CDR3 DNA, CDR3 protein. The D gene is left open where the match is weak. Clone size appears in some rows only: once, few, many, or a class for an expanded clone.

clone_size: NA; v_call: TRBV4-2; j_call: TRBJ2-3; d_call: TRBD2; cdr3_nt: TGTGCCAGCAGCCAAGGGACTAGCCGGGGGGCACATACGCAGTATTTT; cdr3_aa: CASSQGTSRGAHTQYF
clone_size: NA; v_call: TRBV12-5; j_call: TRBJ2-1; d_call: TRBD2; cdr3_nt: TGTGCTAGTGGTGTGAATCTCCTAGCGGGGGGTTACAATGAGCAGTTCTTC; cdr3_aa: CASGVNLLAGGYNEQFF
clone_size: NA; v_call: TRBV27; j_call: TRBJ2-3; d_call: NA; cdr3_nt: TGTGCCAGCAGCTCTAGGCGGGGGACACTTATACCCTCCACAGATACGCAGTATTTT; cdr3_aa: CASSSRRGTLIPSTDTQYF
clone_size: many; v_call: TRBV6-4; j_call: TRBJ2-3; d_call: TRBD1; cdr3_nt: TGTGCCAGCAGTGAAGGGGCAGGGGGCGCAGATACGCAGTATTTT; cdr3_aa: CASSEGAGGADTQYF
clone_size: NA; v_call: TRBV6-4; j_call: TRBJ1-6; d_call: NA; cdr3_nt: TGTGCCAGCAGTGACTCTGAGAATTCACCCCTCCACTTT; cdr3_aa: CASSDSENSPLHF
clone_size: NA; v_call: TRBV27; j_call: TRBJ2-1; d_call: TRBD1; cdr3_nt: TGTGCCAGCAGTTATGACAGGGGGGCTACCTCCTACAATGAGCAGTTCTTC; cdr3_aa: CASSYDRGATSYNEQFF
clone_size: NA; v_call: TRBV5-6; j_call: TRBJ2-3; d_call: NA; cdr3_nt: TGTGCCAGCAGCCTCCCCAGGGGACGAACAGATACGCAGTATTTT; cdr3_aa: CASSLPRGRTDTQYF
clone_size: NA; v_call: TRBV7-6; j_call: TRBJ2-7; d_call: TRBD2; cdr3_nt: TGTGCCAGCAGCTTAGCACTAGCGGGGTGGAACTACGAGCAGTACTTC; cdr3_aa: CASSLALAGWNYEQYF
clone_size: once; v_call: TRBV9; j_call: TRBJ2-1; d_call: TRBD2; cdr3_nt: TGTGCCAGCAGCGTGGGGACTAGCGGGAAATCTCCCACTTACAATGAGCAGTTCTTC; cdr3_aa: CASSVGTSGKSPTYNEQFF
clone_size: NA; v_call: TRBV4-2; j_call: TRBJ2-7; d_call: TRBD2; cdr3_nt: TGTGCCAGCAGCCAGACCACAATGACTAGCGGGGCGGACGAGCAGTACTTC; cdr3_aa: CASSQTTMTSGADEQYF
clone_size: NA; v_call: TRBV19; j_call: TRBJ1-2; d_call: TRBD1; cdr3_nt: TGTGCCAGTAGTCCGGAGGGGGGACAGGGACCTGGCTACACCTTC; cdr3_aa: CASSPEGGQGPGYTF
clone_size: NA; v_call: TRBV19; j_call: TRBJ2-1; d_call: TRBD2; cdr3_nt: TGTGCCAGTATGGGGCGGATGACGGGGGGTTCCTACAATGAGCAGTTCTTC; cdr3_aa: CASMGRMTGGSYNEQFF
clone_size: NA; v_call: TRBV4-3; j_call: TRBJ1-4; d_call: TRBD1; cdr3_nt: TGCGCCAGCAGCCTTAATTCCGGGACAGGAGGCGAAAAACTGTTTTTT; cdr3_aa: CASSLNSGTGGEKLFF
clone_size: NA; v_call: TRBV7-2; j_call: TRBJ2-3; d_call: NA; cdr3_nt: TGTGCCAGCAGCGTTGGCTGGGCCCAAGGCAGAGATACGCAGTATTTT; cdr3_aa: CASSVGWAQGRDTQYF
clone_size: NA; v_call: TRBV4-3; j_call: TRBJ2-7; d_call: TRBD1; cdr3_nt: TGCGCCAGCAGCCAAGGACAGGGGGCGGTGTACGAGCAGTACTTC; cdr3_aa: CASSQGQGAVYEQYF
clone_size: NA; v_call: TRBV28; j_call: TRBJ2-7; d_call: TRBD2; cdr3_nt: TGTGCCAGCAGTCCCAGGACTAGCGGGAGCTACGAGCAGTACTTC; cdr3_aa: CASSPRTSGSYEQYF
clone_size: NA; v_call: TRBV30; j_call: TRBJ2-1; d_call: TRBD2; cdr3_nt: TGTGCCTGGAGTGTTTCACTAGCGGATTACAATGAGCAGTTCTTC; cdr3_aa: CAWSVSLADYNEQFF